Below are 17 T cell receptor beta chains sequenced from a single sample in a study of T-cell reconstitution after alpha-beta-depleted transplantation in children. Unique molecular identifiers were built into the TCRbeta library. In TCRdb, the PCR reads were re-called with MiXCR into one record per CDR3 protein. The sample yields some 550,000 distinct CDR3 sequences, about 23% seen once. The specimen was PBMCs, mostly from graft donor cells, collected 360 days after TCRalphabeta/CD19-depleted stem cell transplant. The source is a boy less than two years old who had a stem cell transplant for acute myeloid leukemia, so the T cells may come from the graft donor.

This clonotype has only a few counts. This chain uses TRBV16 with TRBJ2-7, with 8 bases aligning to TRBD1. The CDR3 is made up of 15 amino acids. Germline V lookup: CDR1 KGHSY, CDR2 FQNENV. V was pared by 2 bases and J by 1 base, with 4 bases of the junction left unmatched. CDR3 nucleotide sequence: TGTGCCAGCAGCCAACCAGACAGGGGTTCCTACGAGCAGTACTTC. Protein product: CASSQPDRGSYEQYF.

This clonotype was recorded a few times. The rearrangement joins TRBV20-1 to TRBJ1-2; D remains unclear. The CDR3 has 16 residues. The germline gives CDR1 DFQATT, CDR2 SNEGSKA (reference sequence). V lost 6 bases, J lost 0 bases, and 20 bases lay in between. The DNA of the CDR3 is TGCAGTGCCCAAATCCGGACCGCCCGCACTAACTATGGCTACACCTTC. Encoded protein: CSAQIRTARTNYGYTF.

As DNA, the CDR3 is TGCGCCAGCAGCACCACAGAGATAATCCTTTACTACGAGCAGTACGTC. It translates to CASSTTEIILYYEQYV. This chain uses TRBV5-1 with TRBJ2-7, with D unclear. The germline V gene has CDR1 SGHRS and CDR2 YFSETQ. The V end lost 4 bases, the J end lost 3 bases, and 20 bases lay between the germline ends. This CDR3 is 16 amino acids long.

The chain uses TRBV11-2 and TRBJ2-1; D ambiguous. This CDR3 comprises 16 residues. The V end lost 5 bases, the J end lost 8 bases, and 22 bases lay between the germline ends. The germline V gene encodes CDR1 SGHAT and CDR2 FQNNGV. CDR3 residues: CASSPVRFLLYDEQFF. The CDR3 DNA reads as TGTGCCAGCAGCCCTGTCAGGTTCCTTCTGTACGATGAGCAGTTCTTC.

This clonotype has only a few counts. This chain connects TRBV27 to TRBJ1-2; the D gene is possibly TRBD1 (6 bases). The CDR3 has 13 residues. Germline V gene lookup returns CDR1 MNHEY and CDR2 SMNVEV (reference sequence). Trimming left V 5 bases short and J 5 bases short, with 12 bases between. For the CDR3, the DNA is TGTGCCAGCAGTCCGGACAGCTCGTATGGCTACACCTTC. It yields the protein CASSPDSSYGYTF.

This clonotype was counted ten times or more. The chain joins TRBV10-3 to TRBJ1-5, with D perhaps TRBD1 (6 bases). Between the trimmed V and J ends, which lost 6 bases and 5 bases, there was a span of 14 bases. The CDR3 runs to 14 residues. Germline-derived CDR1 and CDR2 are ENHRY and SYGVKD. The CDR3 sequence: CAISSFPGDQPQHF. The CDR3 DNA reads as TGTGCCATCAGCTCCTTCCCAGGGGATCAGCCCCAGCATTTT.

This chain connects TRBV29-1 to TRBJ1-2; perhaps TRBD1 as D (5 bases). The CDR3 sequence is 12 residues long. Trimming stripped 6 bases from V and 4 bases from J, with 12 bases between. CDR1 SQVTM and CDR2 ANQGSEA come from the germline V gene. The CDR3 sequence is CSVPDRAYGYTF. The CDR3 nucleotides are TGCAGCGTACCTGACAGAGCCTATGGCTACACCTTC.

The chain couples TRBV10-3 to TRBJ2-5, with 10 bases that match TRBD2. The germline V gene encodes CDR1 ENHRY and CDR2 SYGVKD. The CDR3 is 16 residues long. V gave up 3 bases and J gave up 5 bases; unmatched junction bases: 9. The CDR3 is CAISEASGGATETQYF. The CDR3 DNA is TGTGCCATCAGTGAAGCAAGCGGGGGGGCGACGGAGACCCAGTACTTC.

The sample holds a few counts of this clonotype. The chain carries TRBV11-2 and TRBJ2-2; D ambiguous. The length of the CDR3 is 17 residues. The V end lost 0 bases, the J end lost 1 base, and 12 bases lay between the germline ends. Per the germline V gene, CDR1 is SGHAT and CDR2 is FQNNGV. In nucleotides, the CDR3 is TGTGCCAGCAGCTTAGATCGGTTGTCGCTGAACACCGGGGAGCTGTTTTTT. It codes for CASSLDRLSLNTGELFF.

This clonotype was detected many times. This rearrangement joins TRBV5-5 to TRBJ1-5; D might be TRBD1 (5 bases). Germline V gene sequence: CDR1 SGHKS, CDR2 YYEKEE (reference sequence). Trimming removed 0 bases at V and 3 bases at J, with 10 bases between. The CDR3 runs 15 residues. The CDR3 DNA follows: TGTGCCAGCAGCTTGGTTTGGGGGGTCAATCAGCCCCAGCATTTT. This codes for CASSLVWGVNQPQHF.

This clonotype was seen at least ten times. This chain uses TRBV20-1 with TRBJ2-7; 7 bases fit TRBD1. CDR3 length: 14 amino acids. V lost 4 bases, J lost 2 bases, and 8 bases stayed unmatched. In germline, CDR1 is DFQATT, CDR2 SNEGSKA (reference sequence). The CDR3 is CSATRQGLAYEQYF. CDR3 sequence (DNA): TGCAGTGCTACTCGACAGGGTTTAGCCTACGAGCAGTACTTC.

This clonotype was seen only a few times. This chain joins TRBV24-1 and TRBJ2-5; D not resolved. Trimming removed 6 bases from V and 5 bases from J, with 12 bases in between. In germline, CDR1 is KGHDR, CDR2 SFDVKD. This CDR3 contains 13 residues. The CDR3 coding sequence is TGTGCCACCAGTCCTGGTAGCTTGGAGACCCAGTACTTC. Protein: CATSPGSLETQYF.

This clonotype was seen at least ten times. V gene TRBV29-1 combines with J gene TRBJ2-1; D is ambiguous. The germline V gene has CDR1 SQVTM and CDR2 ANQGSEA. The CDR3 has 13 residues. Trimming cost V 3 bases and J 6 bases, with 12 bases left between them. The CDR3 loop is CSVDGPVFNEQFF. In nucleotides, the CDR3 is TGCAGCGTTGACGGGCCAGTGTTCAATGAGCAGTTCTTC.

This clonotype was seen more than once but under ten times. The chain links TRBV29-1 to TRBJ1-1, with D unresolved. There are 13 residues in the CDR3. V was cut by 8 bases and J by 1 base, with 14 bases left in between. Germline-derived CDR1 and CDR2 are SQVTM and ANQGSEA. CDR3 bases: TGCAGCACCACAGAAGGGTGGAACACTGAAGCTTTCTTT. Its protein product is CSTTEGWNTEAFF.

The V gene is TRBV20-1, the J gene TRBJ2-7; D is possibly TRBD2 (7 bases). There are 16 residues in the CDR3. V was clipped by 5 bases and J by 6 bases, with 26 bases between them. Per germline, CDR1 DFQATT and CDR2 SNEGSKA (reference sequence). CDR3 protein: CSAAGRGASGFSEQYF. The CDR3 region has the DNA TGCAGTGCTGCCGGACGGGGGGCCTCCGGGTTCTCCGAGCAGTACTTC.

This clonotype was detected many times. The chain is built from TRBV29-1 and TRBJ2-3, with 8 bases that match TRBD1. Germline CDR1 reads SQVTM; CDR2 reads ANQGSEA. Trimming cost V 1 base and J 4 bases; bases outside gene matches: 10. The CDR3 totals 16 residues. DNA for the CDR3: TGCAGCGTTGAAGTCCAGGGGGCGCGTTATCCAGATACGCAGTATTTT. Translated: CSVEVQGARYPDTQYF.

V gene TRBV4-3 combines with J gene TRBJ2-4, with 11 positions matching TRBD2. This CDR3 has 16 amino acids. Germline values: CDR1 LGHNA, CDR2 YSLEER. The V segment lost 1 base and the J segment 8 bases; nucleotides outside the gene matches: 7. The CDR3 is CASSQGLAGNGYIQYF. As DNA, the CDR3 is TGCGCCAGCAGCCAAGGACTAGCGGGGAATGGATACATTCAGTACTTC.